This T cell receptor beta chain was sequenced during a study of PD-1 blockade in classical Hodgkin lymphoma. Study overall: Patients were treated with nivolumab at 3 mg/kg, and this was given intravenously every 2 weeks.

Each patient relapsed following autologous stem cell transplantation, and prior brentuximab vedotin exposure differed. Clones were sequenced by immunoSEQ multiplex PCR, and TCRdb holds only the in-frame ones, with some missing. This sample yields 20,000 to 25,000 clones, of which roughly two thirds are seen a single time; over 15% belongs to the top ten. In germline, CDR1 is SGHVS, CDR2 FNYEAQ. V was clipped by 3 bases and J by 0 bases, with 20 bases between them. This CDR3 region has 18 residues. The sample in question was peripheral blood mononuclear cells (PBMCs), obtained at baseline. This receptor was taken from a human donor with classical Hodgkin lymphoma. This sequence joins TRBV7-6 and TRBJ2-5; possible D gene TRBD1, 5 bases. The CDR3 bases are TGTGCCAGCAGCTTTGTGGTTCAGGGCTACCCGTACCAAGAGACCCAGTACTTC. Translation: CASSFVVQGYPYQETQYF.